Below, 18 T cell receptor beta chains from the same sample are listed, as sequenced in a study of blood T cell repertoires in COVID-19. TCRdb keeps only in-frame clones here, not all; method: immunoSEQ multiplex PCR. The table records 5,500 to 7,000 clones, about 88% of them present only once. The sequencing sample was made of peripheral blood. The receptors stem from a human donor in a cohort sampled during active COVID-19.

This chain connects TRBV3-1 (or the pseudogene TRBV3-2) to TRBJ2-2; D possibly corresponds to TRBD2 (6 bases). The CDR3 totals 16 residues. V lost 3 bases and J 7 bases, leaving 18 bases between the germline ends. Per germline, CDR1 LGHDT and CDR2 YNNKEL (reference sequence). CDR3 region: CASSQGGGHQIGELFF. The CDR3 region has the DNA TGTGCCAGCAGCCAGGGGGGAGGACATCAGATCGGGGAGCTGTTTTTT.

V gene TRBV7-2 combines with J gene TRBJ1-1; tentatively, D is TRBD1 (5 bases). In germline, CDR1 is SGHTA, CDR2 FQGNSA. V was clipped by 5 bases and J by 10 bases, with 17 bases between them. The CDR3 consists of 13 residues. The CDR3 loop reads CASSPLGGWRAFF. The CDR3 DNA reads as TGTGCCAGCAGCCCCCTGGGGGGATGGAGAGCTTTCTTT.

This clone was counted a single time. This chain links TRBV2 with TRBJ2-1, with TRBD2 matching 12 bases. V was pared by 6 bases and J by 6 bases, with 6 bases of the junction left unmatched. The CDR3 covers 15 residues. From germline, CDR1 is SNHLY and CDR2 FYNNEI. For the CDR3, the DNA is TGTGCCAGCAGGACTAGCGGGAGTCGCCTCAATGAGCAGTTCTTC. Its protein product is CASRTSGSRLNEQFF.

This chain uses TRBV9 with TRBJ2-3; 7 nucleotides match TRBD2. V gave up 1 base and J gave up 0 bases; unmatched junction bases: 8. The V gene's germline CDR1 is SGDLS and CDR2 YYNGEE. The CDR3 runs to 17 residues. The CDR3: CASSVRLAADSTDTQYF. CDR3 sequence (DNA): TGTGCCAGCAGCGTACGCCTAGCGGCTGATAGCACAGATACGCAGTATTTT.

The DNA for the CDR3 is TGTGCCATCAGCGGGACACCGAACACTGAAGCTTTCTTT. Translating it yields CAISGTPNTEAFF. This chain connects TRBV10-3 to TRBJ1-1, with a possible D match to TRBD1 (6 bases). Germline CDR1 and CDR2: ENHRY and SYGVKD. Trimming cost V 6 bases and J 1 base, with 9 bases left between them. The CDR3 extends over 13 amino acids.

The chain uses TRBV3-1 (or the pseudogene TRBV3-2) and TRBJ1-5; possible D gene TRBD1, 5 bases. V lost 8 bases and J lost 3, with 14 bases in between. The CDR3 totals 14 residues. The germline CDR1 and CDR2 sequences are LGHDT and YNNKEL (reference sequence). The CDR3 here is CASGGAGNNQPQHF. The CDR3 DNA is TGTGCCAGCGGAGGGGCAGGCAACAATCAGCCCCAGCATTTT.

The rearrangement joins TRBV11-3 to TRBJ2-1; 10 nucleotides align to TRBD1. The CDR3 totals 15 residues. The trim removed 5 bases at V and 5 bases at J, leaving 6 bases unmatched. Germline CDR1 and CDR2: SGHNT and YENEEA. CDR3 amino acids: CASSPRTGGNNEQFF. CDR3 coding DNA: TGTGCCAGCAGCCCGAGGACAGGGGGAAACAATGAGCAGTTCTTC.

The table lists this clone with a count of one. This rearrangement joins TRBV2 to TRBJ2-2, with 11 bases aligning to TRBD1. Looked up from germline, CDR1 is SNHLY and CDR2 is FYNNEI. The junction had 6 bases not matched to a gene; V was cut back by 5 bases and J by 7 bases. The CDR3 loop spans 15 amino acids. CDR3 residues: CASSSGQGANGELFF. CDR3 DNA: TGTGCCAGCAGTTCAGGACAGGGGGCGAACGGGGAGCTGTTTTTT.

This chain connects TRBV19 to TRBJ2-5; 7 bases fit TRBD1. The germline gives CDR1 LNHDA, CDR2 SQIVND (reference sequence). After removal of 1 base from V and 4 bases from J, the junction contained 6 bases not matched to a gene. This CDR3 spans 15 amino acids. As DNA, the CDR3 is TGTGCCAGTAGTATAGCGAGGGACAGCGGAGAGACCCAGTACTTC. It encodes CASSIARDSGETQYF.

CDR3 in DNA: TGCGCCAGCAGCCTTGGGACTAGCGGAAACACCGGGGAGCTGTTTTTT. This encodes CASSLGTSGNTGELFF. The rearrangement uses TRBV4-1 and TRBJ2-2, with TRBD2 identical over 11 bases. V dropped 4 bases and J dropped 2; count of bases not matched to a gene: 3. The CDR3 sequence is 16 residues long. CDR1 and CDR2 (germline): MGHRA, YSYEKL.

This clone was picked up a small number of times. This sequence joins TRBV5-6 and TRBJ2-3; a weak D match, TRBD2 (6 bases). Germline V gene data show CDR1 as SGHDT and CDR2 as YYEEEE. The CDR3 sequence is 15 residues long. Trimming stripped 5 bases from V and 6 bases from J, with 19 bases between. Here the CDR3 reads CASRRIGLATDTQYF. CDR3 nucleotides: TGTGCCAGCAGACGGATAGGCCTAGCGACCGATACGCAGTATTTT. Together with reference TRBV5-6 and TRBJ2-3, the CDR3 gives the full variable domain: DAGVTQSPTHLIKTRGQQVTLRCSPKSGHDTVSWYQQALGQGPQFIFQYYEEEERQRGNFPDRFSGHQFPNYSSELNVNALLLGDSALYLCASRRIGLATDTQYFGPGTRLTVL.

This clone occurred once. The chain carries TRBV5-1 and TRBJ2-2; TRBD1 matches at 9 bases. Losses at the gene ends were 3 bases for V and 0 bases for J; bases not matched to a gene: 9. Germline CDR1 reads SGHRS; CDR2 reads YFSETQ. The CDR3 contains 18 residues. As DNA, the CDR3 is TGCGCCAGCAGCTCGAATCAACAGGGGGCGACGAACACCGGGGAGCTGTTTTTT. Its protein product is CASSSNQQGATNTGELFF.

V and J are TRBV5-1 and TRBJ2-3; 8 positions agree with TRBD1. V shed 4 bases and J 5 bases; nucleotides not matched to a gene: 9. This CDR3 region has 15 residues. Germline CDR1 is SGHRS and CDR2 is YFSETQ. In DNA form, the CDR3 reads TGCGCCAGCAGCCTGGACAGGGCGGAGGTAGATACGCAGTATTTT. This sequence encodes CASSLDRAEVDTQYF.

This clone came up a few times. This sequence joins TRBV4-1 and TRBJ2-1; 12 nucleotides align to TRBD2. From germline, CDR1 is MGHRA and CDR2 YSYEKL. The V segment lost 4 bases and the J segment 7 bases; nucleotides outside the gene matches: 8. The CDR3 has 16 amino acids. CDR3 sequence reads: CASSLLLAGGGNEQFF. The CDR3 DNA reads as TGCGCCAGCAGCCTCCTACTAGCGGGAGGAGGGAATGAGCAGTTCTTC.

This rearrangement joins TRBV30 to TRBJ1-1; D unclear. CDR1 and CDR2 from the germline V gene are GTSNPN and SVGIG (reference sequence). The CDR3 has 13 amino acids. Trimming took off 0 bases at V and 1 base at J, with 6 bases between the two ends. In DNA, the CDR3 is TGTGCCTGGAGTGTAGGGAGGAACACTGAAGCTTTCTTT. Residues: CAWSVGRNTEAFF.

The chain couples TRBV10-1 to TRBJ2-7; the match to TRBD1 covers 9 bases. The CDR3 sequence is 16 residues long. V dropped 2 bases and J dropped 4; count of bases not matched to a gene: 9. Germline assignment: CDR1 WNHNN and CDR2 SYGVQD (reference sequence). DNA for the CDR3: TGCGCCAGCAGTGAGGCACCGGACAGGGGTTCGTACGAGCAGTACTTC. Translation: CASSEAPDRGSYEQYF.

The CDR3 nucleotides are TGTGCCAGCAGCTTAGACTGGACAGGGGTTCTCTCTGGGGCCAACGTCCTGACTTTC. It specifies CASSLDWTGVLSGANVLTF. The chain joins TRBV7-8 to TRBJ2-6, with TRBD1 identical over 9 bases. Germline V lookup: CDR1 SGHVS, CDR2 FQNEAQ. This CDR3 is built from 19 residues. Germline trimming cut 1 base from V and 0 bases from J; bases unmatched to any gene: 7.

The V call is TRBV19, the J call TRBJ2-1; the match to TRBD2 covers 8 bases. V shed 5 bases, J shed 6 bases, and the junction held 9 bases outside the gene matches. Germline values: CDR1 LNHDA, CDR2 SQIVND (reference sequence). The CDR3 covers 15 residues. The CDR3 coding sequence is TGTGCCAGTAGTGTCTTGGCGGGGGGCTTCAATGAGCAGTTCTTC. Translating it yields CASSVLAGGFNEQFF.